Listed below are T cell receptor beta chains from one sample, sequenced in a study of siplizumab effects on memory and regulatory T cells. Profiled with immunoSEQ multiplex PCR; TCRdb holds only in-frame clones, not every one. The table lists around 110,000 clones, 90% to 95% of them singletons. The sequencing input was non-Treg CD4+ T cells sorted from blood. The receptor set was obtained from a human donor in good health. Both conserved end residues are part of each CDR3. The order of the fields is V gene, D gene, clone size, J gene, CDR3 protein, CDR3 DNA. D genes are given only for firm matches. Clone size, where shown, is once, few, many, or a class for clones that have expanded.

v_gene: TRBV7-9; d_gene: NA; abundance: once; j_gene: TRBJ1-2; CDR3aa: CASSLGGSYGYTF; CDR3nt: TGTGCCAGCAGCTTGGGGGGGAGCTATGGCTACACCTTC
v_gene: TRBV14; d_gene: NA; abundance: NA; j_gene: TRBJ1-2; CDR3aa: CASSHYSINYGYTF; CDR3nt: TGTGCCAGCAGCCATTATAGCATTAACTATGGCTACACCTTC
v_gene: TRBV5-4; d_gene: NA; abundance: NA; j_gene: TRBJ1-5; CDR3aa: CASSLGSSNSPQHF; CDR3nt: TGTGCCAGCAGCTTGGGGTCGTCTAATTCGCCCCAGCATTTT
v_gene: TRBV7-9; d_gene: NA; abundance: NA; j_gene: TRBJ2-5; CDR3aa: CASSLAGASDGGETQYF; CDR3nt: TGTGCCAGCAGCTTAGCGGGTGCCAGCGACGGGGGAGAGACCCAGTACTTC
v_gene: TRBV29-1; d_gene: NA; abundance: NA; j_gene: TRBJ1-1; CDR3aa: CSVEFGVNTEAFF; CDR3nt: TGCAGCGTTGAATTCGGAGTGAACACTGAAGCTTTCTTT
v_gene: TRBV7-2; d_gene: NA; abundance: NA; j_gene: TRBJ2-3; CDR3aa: CASSFPGSTDTQYF; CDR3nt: TGTGCCAGCAGCTTCCCAGGGTCCACAGATACGCAGTATTTT
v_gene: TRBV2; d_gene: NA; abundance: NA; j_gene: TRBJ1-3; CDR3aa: CASGGGRAKGNTIYF; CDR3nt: TGTGCCAGCGGGGGGGGCAGGGCGAAAGGAAACACCATATATTTT
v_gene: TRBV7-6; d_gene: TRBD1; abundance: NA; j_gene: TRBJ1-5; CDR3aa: CASSLGQGGLQPQHF; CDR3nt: TGTGCCAGCAGCTTAGGACAGGGGGGGCTTCAGCCCCAGCATTTT
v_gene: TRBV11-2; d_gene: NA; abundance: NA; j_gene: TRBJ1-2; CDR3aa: CASSFIGFNYGYTF; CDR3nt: TGTGCCAGCAGCTTCATAGGGTTTAACTATGGCTACACCTTC
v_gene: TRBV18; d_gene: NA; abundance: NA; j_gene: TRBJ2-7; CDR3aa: CASSRDRSSYEQYF; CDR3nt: TGTGCCAGCTCGCGGGACAGAAGCTCCTACGAGCAGTACTTC
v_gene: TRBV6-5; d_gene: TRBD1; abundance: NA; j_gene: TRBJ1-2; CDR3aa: CASSRTGETNYGYTF; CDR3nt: TGTGCCAGCAGTAGAACAGGGGAGACTAACTATGGCTACACCTTC
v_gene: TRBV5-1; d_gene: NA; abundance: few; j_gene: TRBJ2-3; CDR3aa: CASSLILSRTTDTQYF; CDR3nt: TGCGCCAGCAGCTTGATCCTATCCCGCACAACAGATACGCAGTATTTT
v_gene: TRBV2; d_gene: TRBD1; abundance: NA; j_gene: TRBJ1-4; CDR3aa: CASRGDSPEKLFF; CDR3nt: TGTGCCAGCAGGGGGGACAGTCCCGAAAAACTGTTTTTT
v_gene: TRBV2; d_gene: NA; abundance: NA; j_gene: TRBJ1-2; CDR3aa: CASSSGEGYTF; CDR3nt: TGTGCCAGCAGCTCCGGGGAAGGCTACACCTTC
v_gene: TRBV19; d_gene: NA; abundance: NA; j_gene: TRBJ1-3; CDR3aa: CASTSPGLGNTIYF; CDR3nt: TGTGCCAGTACCTCCCCAGGACTTGGAAACACCATATATTTT
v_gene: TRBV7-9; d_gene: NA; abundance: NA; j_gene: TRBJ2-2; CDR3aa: CASSLVGFRTGELFF; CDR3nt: TGTGCCAGCAGCTTAGTTGGTTTTCGCACCGGGGAGCTGTTTTTT
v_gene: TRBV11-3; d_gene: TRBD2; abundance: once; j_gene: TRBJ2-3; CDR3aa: CASSLDSAGGTDTQYF; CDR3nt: TGTGCCAGCAGCTTAGATTCGGCGGGGGGCACAGATACGCAGTATTTT
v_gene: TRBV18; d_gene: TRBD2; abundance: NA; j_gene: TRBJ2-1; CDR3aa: CASSSQRESYNEQFF; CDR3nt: TGTGCCAGCTCATCACAGCGGGAGTCATACAATGAGCAGTTCTTC
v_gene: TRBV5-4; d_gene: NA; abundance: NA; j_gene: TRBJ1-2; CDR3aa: CASSLWTSGGYTF; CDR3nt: TGTGCCAGCAGCTTGTGGACTTCTGGCGGCTACACCTTC
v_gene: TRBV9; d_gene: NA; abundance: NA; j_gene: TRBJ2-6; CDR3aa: CASSVGVGANVLTF; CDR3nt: TGTGCCAGCAGCGTAGGAGTTGGGGCCAACGTCCTGACTTTC
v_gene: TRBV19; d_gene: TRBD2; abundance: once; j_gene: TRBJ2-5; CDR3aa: CASSTLSGGAKETQYF; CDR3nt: TGTGCCAGTAGCACCCTTAGCGGGGGCGCGAAAGAGACCCAGTACTTC
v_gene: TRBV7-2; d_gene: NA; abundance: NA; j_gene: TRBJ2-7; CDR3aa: CASSLSTGNEQYF; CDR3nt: TGTGCCAGCAGCCTATCGACTGGAAACGAGCAGTACTTC
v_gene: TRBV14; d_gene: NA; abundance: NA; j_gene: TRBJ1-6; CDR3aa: CASSQGLSPLHF; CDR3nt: TGTGCCAGCAGCCAAGGACTATCACCCCTCCACTTT
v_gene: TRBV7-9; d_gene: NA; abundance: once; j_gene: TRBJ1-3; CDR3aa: CASRHDRSGNTIYF; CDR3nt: TGTGCCAGCAGACACGACAGATCCGGAAACACCATATATTTT
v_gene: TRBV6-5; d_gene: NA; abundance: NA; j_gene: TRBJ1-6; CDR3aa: CASSQKQGITSPLHF; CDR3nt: TGTGCCAGCAGTCAAAAGCAGGGTATAACTTCACCCCTCCACTTT
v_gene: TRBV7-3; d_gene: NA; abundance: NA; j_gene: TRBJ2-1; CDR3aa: CASSRGANNEQFF; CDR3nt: TGTGCCAGCAGCCGCGGGGCCAACAATGAGCAGTTCTTC
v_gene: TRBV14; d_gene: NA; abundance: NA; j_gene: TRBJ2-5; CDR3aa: CASSQVGETQYF; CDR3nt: TGTGCCAGCAGCCAAGTTGGAGAGACCCAGTACTTC
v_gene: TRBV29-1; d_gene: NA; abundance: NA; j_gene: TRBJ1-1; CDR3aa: CSVGHKNTEAFF; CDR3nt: TGCAGCGTGGGACATAAGAACACTGAAGCTTTCTTT
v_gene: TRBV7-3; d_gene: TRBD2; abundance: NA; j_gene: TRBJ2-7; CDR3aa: CASSLTASGRSDYEQYF; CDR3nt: TGTGCCAGCAGCTTAACGGCTAGCGGGAGGTCAGACTACGAGCAGTACTTC
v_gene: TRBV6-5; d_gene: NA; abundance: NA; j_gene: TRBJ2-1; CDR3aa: CASSYPNDEQFF; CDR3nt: TGTGCCAGCAGTTACCCCAACGATGAGCAGTTCTTC
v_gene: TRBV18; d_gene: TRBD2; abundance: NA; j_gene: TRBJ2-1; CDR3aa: CASSPRTSGITEQFF; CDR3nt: TGTGCCAGCTCCCCAAGGACTAGCGGGATTACTGAGCAGTTCTTC
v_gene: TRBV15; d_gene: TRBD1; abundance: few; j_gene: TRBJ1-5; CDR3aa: CATSRDRLGNQPQHF; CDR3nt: TGTGCCACCAGCCGGGACAGGCTTGGCAATCAGCCCCAGCATTTT
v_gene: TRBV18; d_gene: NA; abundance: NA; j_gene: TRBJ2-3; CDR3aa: CASSPDTRTDTQYF; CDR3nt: TGTGCCAGCTCACCCGACACGCGCACAGATACGCAGTATTTT
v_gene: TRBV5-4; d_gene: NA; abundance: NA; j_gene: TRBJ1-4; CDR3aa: CASSLQSPGANEKLFF; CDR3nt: TGTGCCAGCAGCTTGCAATCCCCGGGGGCTAATGAAAAACTGTTTTTT
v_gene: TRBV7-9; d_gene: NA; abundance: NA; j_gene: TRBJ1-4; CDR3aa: CASSFDGGKDEKLFF; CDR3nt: TGTGCCAGCAGCTTTGATGGGGGGAAGGATGAAAAACTGTTTTTT
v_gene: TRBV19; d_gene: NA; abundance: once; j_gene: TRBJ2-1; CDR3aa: CASSIGDRKGNEQFF; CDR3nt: TGTGCCAGTAGTATTGGAGACAGGAAGGGCAATGAGCAGTTCTTC
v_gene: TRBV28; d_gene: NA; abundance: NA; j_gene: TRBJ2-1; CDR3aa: CASSARTASYNEQFF; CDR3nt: TGTGCCAGCAGTGCAAGGACAGCCTCCTACAATGAGCAGTTCTTC
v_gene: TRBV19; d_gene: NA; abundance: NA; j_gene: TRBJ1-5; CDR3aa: CASTTGILSNQPQHF; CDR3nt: TGTGCCAGTACCACAGGGATTCTTAGCAATCAGCCCCAGCATTTT
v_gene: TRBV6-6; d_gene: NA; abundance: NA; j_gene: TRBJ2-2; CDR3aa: CASSNLGTGELFF; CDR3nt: TGTGCCAGCAGTAACCTTGGGACCGGGGAGCTGTTTTTT
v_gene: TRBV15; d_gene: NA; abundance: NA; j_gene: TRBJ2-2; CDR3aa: CASQGQNRELFF; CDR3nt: TGTGCCTCGCAGGGCCAAAACCGGGAGCTGTTTTTT
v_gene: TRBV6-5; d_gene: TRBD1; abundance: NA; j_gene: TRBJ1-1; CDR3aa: CASSRRGGTAFF; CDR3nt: TGTGCCAGCAGTAGGAGAGGGGGCACAGCTTTCTTT
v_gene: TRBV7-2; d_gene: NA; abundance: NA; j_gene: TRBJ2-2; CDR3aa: CASSLAGPLAGELFF; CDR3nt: TGTGCCAGCAGCTTAGCGGGGCCCCTGGCCGGGGAGCTGTTTTTT
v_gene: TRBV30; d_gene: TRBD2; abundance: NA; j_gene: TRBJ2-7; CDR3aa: CAWKSSGGSYEQYF; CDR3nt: TGTGCCTGGAAGTCTAGCGGGGGTTCCTACGAGCAGTACTTC
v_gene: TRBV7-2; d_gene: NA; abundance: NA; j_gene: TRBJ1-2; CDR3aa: CASSPNGLDHYGYTF; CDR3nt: TGTGCCAGCAGCCCCAACGGGCTGGATCACTATGGCTACACCTTC
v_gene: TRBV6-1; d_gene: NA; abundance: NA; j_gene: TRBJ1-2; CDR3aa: CASSEAFGSGNYYGYTF; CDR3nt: TGTGCCAGCAGTGAAGCGTTCGGCTCAGGAAATTACTATGGCTACACCTTC
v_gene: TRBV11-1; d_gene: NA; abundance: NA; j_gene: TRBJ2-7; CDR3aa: CASSFSSGSEQYF; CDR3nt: TGTGCCAGCAGCTTCTCGTCAGGGAGCGAGCAGTACTTC
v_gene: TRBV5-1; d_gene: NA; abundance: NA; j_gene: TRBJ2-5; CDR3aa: CASSLSAFGQTQYF; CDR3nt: TGCGCCAGCAGCTTGAGCGCTTTCGGCCAGACCCAGTACTTC
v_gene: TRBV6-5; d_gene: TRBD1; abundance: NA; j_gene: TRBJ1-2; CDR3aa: CASRPPRGPGYGYTF; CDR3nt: TGTGCCAGCAGACCCCCCAGGGGGCCAGGCTATGGCTACACCTTC